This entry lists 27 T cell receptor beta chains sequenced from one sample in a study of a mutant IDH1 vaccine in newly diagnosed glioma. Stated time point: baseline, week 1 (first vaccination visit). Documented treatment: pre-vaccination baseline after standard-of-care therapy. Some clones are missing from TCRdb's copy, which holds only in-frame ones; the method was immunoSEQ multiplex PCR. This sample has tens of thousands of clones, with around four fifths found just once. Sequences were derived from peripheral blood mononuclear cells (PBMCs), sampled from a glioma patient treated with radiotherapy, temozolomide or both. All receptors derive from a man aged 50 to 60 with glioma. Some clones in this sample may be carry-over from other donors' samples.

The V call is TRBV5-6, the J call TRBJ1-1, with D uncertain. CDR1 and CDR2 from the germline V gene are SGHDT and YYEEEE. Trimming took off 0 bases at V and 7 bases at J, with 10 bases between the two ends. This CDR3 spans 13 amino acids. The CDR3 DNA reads TGTGCCAGCAGCTTGGCCCCGGGATTTGAAGCTTTCTTT. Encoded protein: CASSLAPGFEAFF.

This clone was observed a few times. CDR3 residues: CSVQQTPNTEAFF. The CDR3 nucleotides read TGCAGCGTCCAACAGACACCGAACACTGAAGCTTTCTTT. The chain is built from TRBV29-1 and TRBJ1-1; D unclear. Trimming pared 6 bases from V and 1 base from J, leaving 12 bases between. The germline CDR1 and CDR2 sequences are SQVTM and ANQGSEA. The CDR3 has 13 residues.

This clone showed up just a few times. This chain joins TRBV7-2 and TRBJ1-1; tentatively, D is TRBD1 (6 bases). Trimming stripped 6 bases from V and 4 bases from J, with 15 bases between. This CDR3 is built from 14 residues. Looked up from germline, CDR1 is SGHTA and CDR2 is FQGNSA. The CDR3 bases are TGTGCCAGCAGGCTACAGGGATTTGGCACTGAAGCTTTCTTT. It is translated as CASRLQGFGTEAFF.

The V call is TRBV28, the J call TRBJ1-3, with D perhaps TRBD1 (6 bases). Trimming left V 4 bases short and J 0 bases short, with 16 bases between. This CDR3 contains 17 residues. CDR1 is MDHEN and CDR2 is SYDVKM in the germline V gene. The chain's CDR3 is CASSSLRGGISGNTIYF. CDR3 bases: TGTGCCAGCAGTTCCCTGAGGGGGGGCATCTCTGGAAACACCATATATTTT.

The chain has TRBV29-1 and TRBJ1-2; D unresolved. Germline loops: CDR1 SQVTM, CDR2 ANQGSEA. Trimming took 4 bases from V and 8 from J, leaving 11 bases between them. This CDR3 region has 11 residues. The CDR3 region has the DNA TGCAGCGTTGTGAGGGAGAGCGGCTACACCTTC. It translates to CSVVRESGYTF. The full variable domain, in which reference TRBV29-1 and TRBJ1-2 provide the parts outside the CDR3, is SAVISQKPSRDICQRGTSLTIQCQVDSQVTMMFWYRQQPGQSLTLIATANQGSEATYESGFVIDKFPISRPNLTFSTLTVSNMSPEDSSIYLCSVVRESGYTFGSGTRLTVV.

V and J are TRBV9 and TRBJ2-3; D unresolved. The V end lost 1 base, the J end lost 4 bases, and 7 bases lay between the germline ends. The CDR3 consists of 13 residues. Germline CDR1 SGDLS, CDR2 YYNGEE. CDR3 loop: CASSVFYADTQYF. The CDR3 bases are TGTGCCAGCAGCGTATTTTATGCAGATACGCAGTATTTT.

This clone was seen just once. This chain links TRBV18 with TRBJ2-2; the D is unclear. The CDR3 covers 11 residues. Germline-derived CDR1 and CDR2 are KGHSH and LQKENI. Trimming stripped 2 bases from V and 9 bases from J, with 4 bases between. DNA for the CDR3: TGTGCCAGCTCACCAAGGAGGGAGCTGTTTTTT. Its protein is CASSPRRELFF.

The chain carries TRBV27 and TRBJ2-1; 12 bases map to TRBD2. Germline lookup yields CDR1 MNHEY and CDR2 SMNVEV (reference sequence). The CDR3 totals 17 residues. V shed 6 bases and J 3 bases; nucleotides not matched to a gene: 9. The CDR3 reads CASSQTSGRPNYNEQFF. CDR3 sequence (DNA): TGTGCCAGCAGCCAGACTAGCGGGAGACCTAACTACAATGAGCAGTTCTTC.

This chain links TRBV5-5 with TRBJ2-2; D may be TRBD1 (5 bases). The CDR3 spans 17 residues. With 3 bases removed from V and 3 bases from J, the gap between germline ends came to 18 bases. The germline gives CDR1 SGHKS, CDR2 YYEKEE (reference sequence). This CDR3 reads CASSSLIGAAYTGELFF. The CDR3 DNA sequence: TGTGCCAGCAGCTCCCTAATTGGGGCGGCTTACACCGGGGAGCTGTTTTTT.

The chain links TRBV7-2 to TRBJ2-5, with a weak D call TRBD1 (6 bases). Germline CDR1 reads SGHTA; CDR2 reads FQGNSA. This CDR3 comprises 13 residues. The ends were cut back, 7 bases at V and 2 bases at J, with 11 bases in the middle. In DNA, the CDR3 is TGTGCCAGCACCCAGACAGGACAAGAGACCCAGTACTTC. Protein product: CASTQTGQETQYF.

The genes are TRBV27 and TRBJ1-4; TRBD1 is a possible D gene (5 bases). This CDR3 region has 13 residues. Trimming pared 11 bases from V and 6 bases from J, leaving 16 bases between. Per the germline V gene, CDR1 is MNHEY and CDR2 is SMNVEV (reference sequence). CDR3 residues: CASGAYRDEKLFF. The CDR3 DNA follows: TGTGCCTCCGGGGCTTATAGGGATGAAAAACTGTTTTTT. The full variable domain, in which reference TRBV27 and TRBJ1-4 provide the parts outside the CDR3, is EAQVTQNPRYLITVTGKKLTVTCSQNMNHEYMSWYRQDPGLGLRQIYYSMNVEVTDKGDVPEGYKVSRKEKRNFPLILESPSPNQTSLYFCASGAYRDEKLFFGSGTQLSVL.

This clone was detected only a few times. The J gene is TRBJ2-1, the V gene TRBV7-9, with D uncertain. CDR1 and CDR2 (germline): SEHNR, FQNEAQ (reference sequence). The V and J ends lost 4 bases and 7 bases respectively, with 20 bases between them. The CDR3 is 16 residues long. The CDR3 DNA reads TGTGCCAGCAGCTCATCTCTAGGAGACACTTTGAATGAGCAGTTCTTC. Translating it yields CASSSSLGDTLNEQFF.

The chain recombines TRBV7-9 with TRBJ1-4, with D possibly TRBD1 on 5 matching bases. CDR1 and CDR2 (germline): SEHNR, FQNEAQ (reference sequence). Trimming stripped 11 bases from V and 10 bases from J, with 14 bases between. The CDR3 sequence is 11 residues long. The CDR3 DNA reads TGTGCCGCTCGGGGACGGGGAAAACTGTTTTTT. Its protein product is CAARGRGKLFF.

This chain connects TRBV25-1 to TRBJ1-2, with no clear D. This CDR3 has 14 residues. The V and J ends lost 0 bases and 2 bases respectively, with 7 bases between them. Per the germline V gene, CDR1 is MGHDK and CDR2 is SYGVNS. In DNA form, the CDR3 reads TGTGCCAGCAGTGAATATTACGGAAACTATGGCTACACCTTC. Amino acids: CASSEYYGNYGYTF.

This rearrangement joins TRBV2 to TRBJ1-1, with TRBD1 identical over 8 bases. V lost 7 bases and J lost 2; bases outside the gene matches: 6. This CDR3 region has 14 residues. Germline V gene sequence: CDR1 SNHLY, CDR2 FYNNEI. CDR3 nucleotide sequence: TGTGCCAGCATGGGGGACAGGTACAACACTGAAGCTTTCTTT. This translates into CASMGDRYNTEAFF.

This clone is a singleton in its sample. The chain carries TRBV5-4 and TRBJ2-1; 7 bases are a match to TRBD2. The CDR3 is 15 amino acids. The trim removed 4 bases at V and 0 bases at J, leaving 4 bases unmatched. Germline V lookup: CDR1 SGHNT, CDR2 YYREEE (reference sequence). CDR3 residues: CASSLGGNSYNEQFF. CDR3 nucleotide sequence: TGTGCCAGCAGCCTCGGGGGGAACTCCTACAATGAGCAGTTCTTC. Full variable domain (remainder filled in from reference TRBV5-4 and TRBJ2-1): ETGVTQSPTHLIKTRGQQVTLRCSSQSGHNTVSWYQQALGQGPQFIFQYYREEENGRGNFPPRFSGLQFPNYSSELNVNALELDDSALYLCASSLGGNSYNEQFFGPGTRLTVL.

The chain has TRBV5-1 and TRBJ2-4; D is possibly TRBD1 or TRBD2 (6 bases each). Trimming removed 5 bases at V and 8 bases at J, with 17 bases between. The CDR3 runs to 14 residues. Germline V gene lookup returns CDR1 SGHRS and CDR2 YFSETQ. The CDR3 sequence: CASSLRGARDIQYF. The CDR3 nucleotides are TGCGCCAGCAGTCTAAGGGGGGCGAGGGACATTCAGTACTTC. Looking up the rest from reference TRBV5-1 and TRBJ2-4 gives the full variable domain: KAGVTQTPRYLIKTRGQQVTLSCSPISGHRSVSWYQQTPGQGLQFLFEYFSETQRNKGNFPGRFSGRQFSNSRSEMNVSTLELGDSALYLCASSLRGARDIQYFGAGTRLSVL.

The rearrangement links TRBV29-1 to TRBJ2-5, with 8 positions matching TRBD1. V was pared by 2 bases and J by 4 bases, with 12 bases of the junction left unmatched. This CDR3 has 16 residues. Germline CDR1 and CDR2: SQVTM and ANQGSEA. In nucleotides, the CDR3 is TGCAGCGTTGAATACCCAAAGGGACAGGAGGTAGAGACCCAGTACTTC. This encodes CSVEYPKGQEVETQYF. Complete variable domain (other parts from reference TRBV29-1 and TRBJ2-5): SAVISQKPSRDICQRGTSLTIQCQVDSQVTMMFWYRQQPGQSLTLIATANQGSEATYESGFVIDKFPISRPNLTFSTLTVSNMSPEDSSIYLCSVEYPKGQEVETQYFGPGTRLLVL.

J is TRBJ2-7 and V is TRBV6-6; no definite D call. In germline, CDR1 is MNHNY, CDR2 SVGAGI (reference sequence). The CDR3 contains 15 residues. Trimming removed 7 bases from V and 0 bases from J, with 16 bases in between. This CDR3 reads CASKLSLSSSYEQYF. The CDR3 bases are TGTGCCAGCAAACTCTCTCTTTCGAGCTCCTACGAGCAGTACTTC.

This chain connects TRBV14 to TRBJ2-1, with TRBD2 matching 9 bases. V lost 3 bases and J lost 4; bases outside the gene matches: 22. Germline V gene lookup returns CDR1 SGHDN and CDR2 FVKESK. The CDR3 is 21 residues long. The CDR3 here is CASSQTFPGLLGTSPYNEQFF. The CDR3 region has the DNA TGTGCCAGCAGCCAGACCTTTCCGGGACTCCTTGGGACTAGCCCGTACAATGAGCAGTTCTTC.

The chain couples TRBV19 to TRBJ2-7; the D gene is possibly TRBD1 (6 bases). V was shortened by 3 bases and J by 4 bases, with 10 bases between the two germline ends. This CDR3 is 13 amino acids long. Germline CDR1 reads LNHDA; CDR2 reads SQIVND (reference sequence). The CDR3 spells CASSIRTAYEQYF. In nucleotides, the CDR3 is TGTGCCAGTAGTATCCGGACAGCTTACGAGCAGTACTTC. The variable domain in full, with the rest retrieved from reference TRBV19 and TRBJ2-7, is DGGITQSPKYLFRKEGQNVTLSCEQNLNHDAMYWYRQDPGQGLRLIYYSQIVNDFQKGDIAEGYSVSREKKESFPLTVTSAQKNPTAFYLCASSIRTAYEQYFGPGTRLTVT.

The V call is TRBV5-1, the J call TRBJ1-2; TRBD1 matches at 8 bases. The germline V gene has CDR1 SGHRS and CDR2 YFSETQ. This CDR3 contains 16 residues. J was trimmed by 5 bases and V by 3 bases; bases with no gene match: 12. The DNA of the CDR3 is TGCGCCAGCAGCTCGGCCCCAGGGGGCGCAGCTTATGGCTACACCTTC. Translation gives CASSSAPGGAAYGYTF.

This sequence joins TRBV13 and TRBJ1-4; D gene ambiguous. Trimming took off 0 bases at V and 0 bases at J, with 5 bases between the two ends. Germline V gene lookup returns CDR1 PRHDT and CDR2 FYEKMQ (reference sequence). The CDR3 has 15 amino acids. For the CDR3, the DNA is TGTGCCAGCAGCTTAGGCGAGGCAACTAATGAAAAACTGTTTTTT. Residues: CASSLGEATNEKLFF.

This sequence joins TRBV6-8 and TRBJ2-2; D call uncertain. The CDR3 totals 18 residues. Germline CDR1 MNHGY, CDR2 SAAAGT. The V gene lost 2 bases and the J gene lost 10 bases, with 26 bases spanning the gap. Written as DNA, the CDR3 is TGTGCCAGCAGTTACCCGATACTAAGGGATGGCGAGGTAAAGGAGCTGTTTTTT. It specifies CASSYPILRDGEVKELFF.

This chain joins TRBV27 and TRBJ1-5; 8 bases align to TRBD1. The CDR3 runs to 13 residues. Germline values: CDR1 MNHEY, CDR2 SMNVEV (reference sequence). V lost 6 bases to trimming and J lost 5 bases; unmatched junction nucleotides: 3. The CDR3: CASRQGAYQPQHF. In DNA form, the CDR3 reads TGTGCCAGCAGGCAGGGGGCCTATCAGCCCCAGCATTTT.

The CDR3 DNA sequence: TGTGCCAGCAGCCAAGACCTTACTTTGCCGGAGTACTTC. It is translated as CASSQDLTLPEYF. The gene calls are TRBV4-2 and TRBJ2-7; D is undetermined. From germline, CDR1 is LGHNA and CDR2 YNFKEQ. CDR3 length equals 13 residues. V lost 0 bases to trimming and J lost 11 bases, with 14 bases between them.

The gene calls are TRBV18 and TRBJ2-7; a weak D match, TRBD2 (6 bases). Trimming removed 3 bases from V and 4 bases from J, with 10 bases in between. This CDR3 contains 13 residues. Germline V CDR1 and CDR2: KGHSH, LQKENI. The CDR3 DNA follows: TGTGCCAGCTCACCGGGGGGTCGGTACGAGCAGTACTTC. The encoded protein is CASSPGGRYEQYF. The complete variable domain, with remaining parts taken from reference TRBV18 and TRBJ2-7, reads NAGVMQNPRHLVRRRGQEARLRCSPMKGHSHVYWYRQLPEEGLKFMVYLQKENIIDESGMPKERFSAEFPKEGPSILRIQQVVRGDSAAYFCASSPGGRYEQYFGPGTRLTVT.